These 11 T cell receptor beta chains were sequenced from one sample in a study of blood T cells in healthy people across ages. Combining a sample-barcoded 5' primer with a J-beta primer mix, a second PCR ran for roughly 7 to 11 cycles. In TCRdb, the 5' RACE reads were re-called with MiXCR into one record per CDR3 protein. In the table there are 600,000 or so distinct CDR3 sequences, approximately 30% of which are singletons. The source material was blood. Receptors originate from a woman older than 75 in good health.

This clonotype was observed a handful of times. V usage is TRBV12-3 or TRBV12-4 and J usage is TRBJ1-1; TRBD1 is a possible D gene (6 bases). The CDR3 is 15 amino acids. Trimming took 0 bases from V and 4 from J, leaving 12 bases between them. The CDR3 bases are TGTGCCAGCAGTTTAGCGGGCAGGGGAGTCACTGAAGCTTTCTTT. Translation gives CASSLAGRGVTEAFF.

The sample holds many counts of this clonotype. The chain carries TRBV20-1 and TRBJ2-1; D possibly matches TRBD1 or TRBD2 (5 bases each). V lost 3 bases and J 5 bases, leaving 17 bases between the germline ends. The CDR3 extends over 15 amino acids. Looked up from germline, CDR1 is DFQATT and CDR2 is SNEGSKA (reference sequence). The CDR3 nucleotides read TGCAGTGCTAGTAAGCCGGGACCTTCCAACAATGAGCAGTTCTTC. This gives the protein CSASKPGPSNNEQFF.

This clonotype was found many times. The V call is TRBV7-2, the J call TRBJ2-7; 8 nucleotides agree with TRBD1. The CDR3 is 14 residues long. Trimming at V came to 1 base and at J to 6 bases, leaving 5 bases not matched to a gene. Germline V gene sequence: CDR1 SGHTA, CDR2 FQGNSA. CDR3 protein: CASSLGRGPVEQYF. DNA of the CDR3: TGTGCCAGCAGCTTAGGCAGGGGGCCCGTCGAGCAGTACTTC.

About this clonotype: A clone one base away is much larger, so this may be a read error. The rearrangement uses TRBV3-1 and TRBJ2-7; D unclear. Trimming shortened V by 5 bases and J by 7 bases, and 18 bases separated the two germline ends. CDR3 length: 14 residues. CDR1 is LGHDT and CDR2 is YNNKEL in the germline V gene (reference sequence). The CDR3 loop reads CASSFRVEGREQYF. The CDR3 DNA reads as TGTGCCAGCAGCTTCCGGGTCGAAGGAAGGGAGCAGTACTTC.

This clonotype has a handful of counts. A much larger clone differs from this one at a single base, so this may be a read error. The chain links TRBV12-3 or TRBV12-4 to TRBJ1-2, with 10 nucleotides matching TRBD1. CDR3 length equals 14 residues. The CDR3 bases are TGTGCCGGCAGGTCGACAGGGGGCTTCAATGGCTACACCTTC. It codes for CAGRSTGGFNGYTF.

On this clonotype: A much larger clone lies one base from this, so it may be a read error. The chain combines TRBV6-6 with TRBJ1-6; tentative D call: TRBD1 (6 bases). The CDR3 is made up of 17 amino acids. Trimming left V 7 bases short and J 9 bases short, with 25 bases between. The germline V gene encodes CDR1 MNHNY and CDR2 SVGAGI (reference sequence). The CDR3 spells CASTALDRIDQGSPLHF. Written as DNA, the CDR3 is TGTGCCAGCACCGCACTGGACAGAATCGATCAGGGTTCACCCCTCCACTTT.

The chain combines TRBV5-1 with TRBJ2-3; unclear D gene. Per germline, CDR1 SGHRS and CDR2 YFSETQ. There are 12 residues in the CDR3. The ends were cut back, 3 bases at V and 7 bases at J, with 9 bases in the middle. The CDR3 is CASSSPSYTQYF. CDR3 sequence (DNA): TGCGCCAGCAGCTCCCCGTCATATACGCAGTATTTT.

The J gene is TRBJ1-1, the V gene TRBV20-1, with a tentative D call TRBD1 (5 bases). The CDR3 extends over 14 amino acids. Germline CDR1 and CDR2: DFQATT and SNEGSKA (reference sequence). V was cut by 4 bases and J by 1 base, with 13 bases left in between. The CDR3 sequence: CSAKPTGGNTEAFF. CDR3 sequence (DNA): TGCAGTGCTAAGCCGACCGGGGGGAACACTGAAGCTTTCTTT.

This clonotype was observed at least ten times. This chain links TRBV13 with TRBJ2-5, with D uncertain. The V gene's germline CDR1 is PRHDT and CDR2 FYEKMQ (reference sequence). This CDR3 region has 12 residues. Trimming shortened V by 8 bases and J by 5 bases, and 12 bases separated the two germline ends. The chain's CDR3 is CASSKGKETQYF. CDR3 sequence (DNA): TGTGCCAGCTCAAAAGGGAAGGAGACCCAGTACTTC. The full variable domain, with the rest looked up from reference TRBV13 and TRBJ2-5, is AAGVIQSPRHLIKEKRETATLKCYPIPRHDTVYWYQQGPGQDPQFLISFYEKMQSDKGSIPDRFSAQQFSDYHSELNMSSLELGDSALYFCASSKGKETQYFGPGTRLLVL.

This clonotype appeared a few times. A clone one base away is much larger, so this may be a read error. The genes are TRBV5-1 and TRBJ2-5, with 9 bases identical to TRBD2. Germline values: CDR1 SGHRS, CDR2 YFSETQ. V gave up 4 bases and J gave up 11 bases; unmatched junction bases: 21. The CDR3 is 17 amino acids. The CDR3 region has the DNA TGCGCCAGCAGCATCCCCCCAGCGGGGGGCCGTTACAATGAGCAGTACTTC. This gives the protein CASSIPPAGGRYNEQYF.

V and J are TRBV5-1 and TRBJ2-1; TRBD1 agrees at 8 bases. CDR3 size: 15 residues. The germline V gene has CDR1 SGHRS and CDR2 YFSETQ. V trimming: 3 bases; J trimming: 9 bases; junction bases outside the gene matches: 11. The CDR3 coding sequence is TGCGCCAGCAGCTCTCCCGTCCAGGGGGCCGGTGAGCAGTTCTTC. Its translation is CASSSPVQGAGEQFF.